This T cell receptor beta chain was found in a study of long-term antiretroviral therapy in people with HIV. No donor had fewer than one pre-ART PBMC sample or fewer than two post-ART PBMC samples. On this clone: Antigen unknown.

Study observations and caveats: Clones that expanded before ART (that is, prior to treatment) dominated the repertoire at all time points. Viral resistance, ART adherence and therapy changes all lacked available data.

Version v3.0 of the immunoSEQ assay was performed at survey level. The assay was immunoSEQ multiplex PCR, and TCRdb's table has in-frame clones only and misses some. Here the sample spans roughly 21,000 clones, around 80% being singletons. This CDR3 spans 13 amino acids. Per germline, CDR1 WSHSY and CDR2 SAAADI. The germline V and J ends were trimmed by 2 bases and 8 bases, with 12 bases remaining between them. This receptor was identified in a woman aged 25-40 years with HIV. The rearrangement links TRBV10-2 to TRBJ1-2, with unresolved D. Sequencing was performed on unsorted PBMCs, taken 0.2 years after starting antiretroviral therapy. CDR3 nucleotide sequence: TGCGCCAGCAGTGAGGGGTTGATAAGCGGCTACACCTTC. This codes for CASSEGLISGYTF.